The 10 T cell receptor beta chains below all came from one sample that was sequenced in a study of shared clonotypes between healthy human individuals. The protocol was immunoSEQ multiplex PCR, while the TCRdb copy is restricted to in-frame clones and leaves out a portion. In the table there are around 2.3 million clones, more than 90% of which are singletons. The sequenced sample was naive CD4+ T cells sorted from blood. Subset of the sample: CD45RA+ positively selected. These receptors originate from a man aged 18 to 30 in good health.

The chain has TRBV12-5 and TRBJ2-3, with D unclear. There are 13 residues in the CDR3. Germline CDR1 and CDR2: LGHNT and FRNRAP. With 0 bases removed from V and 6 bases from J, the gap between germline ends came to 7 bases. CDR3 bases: TGTGCTAGTGGTTTGGTAGTTGTGGATACGCAGTATTTT. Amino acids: CASGLVVVDTQYF.

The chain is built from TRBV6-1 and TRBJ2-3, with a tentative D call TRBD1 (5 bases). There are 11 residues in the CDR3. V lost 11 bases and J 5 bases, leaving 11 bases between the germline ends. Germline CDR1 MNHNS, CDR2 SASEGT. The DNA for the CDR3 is TGTGCCGGGGCCTTAGAAGATACGCAGTATTTT. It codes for CAGALEDTQYF.

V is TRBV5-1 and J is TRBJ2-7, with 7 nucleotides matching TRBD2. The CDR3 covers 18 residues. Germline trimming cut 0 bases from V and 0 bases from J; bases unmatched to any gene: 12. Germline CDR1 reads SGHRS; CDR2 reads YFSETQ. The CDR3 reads CASSLGAGLADISYEQYF. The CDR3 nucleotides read TGCGCCAGCAGCTTGGGGGCGGGGCTAGCGGATATCTCCTACGAGCAGTACTTC.

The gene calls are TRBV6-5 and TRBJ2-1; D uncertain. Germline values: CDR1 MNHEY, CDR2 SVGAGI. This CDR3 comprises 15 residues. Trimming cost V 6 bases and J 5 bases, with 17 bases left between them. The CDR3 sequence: CASSRRSPGHNEQFF. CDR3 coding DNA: TGTGCCAGCAGCCGCAGGTCCCCGGGCCACAATGAGCAGTTCTTC.

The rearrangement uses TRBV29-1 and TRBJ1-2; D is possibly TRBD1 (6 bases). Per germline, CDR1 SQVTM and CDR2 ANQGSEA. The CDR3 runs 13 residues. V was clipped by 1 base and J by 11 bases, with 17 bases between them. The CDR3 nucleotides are TGCAGCGTTGAAGCGTTGTTACAGGGAATTTACACCTTC. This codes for CSVEALLQGIYTF.

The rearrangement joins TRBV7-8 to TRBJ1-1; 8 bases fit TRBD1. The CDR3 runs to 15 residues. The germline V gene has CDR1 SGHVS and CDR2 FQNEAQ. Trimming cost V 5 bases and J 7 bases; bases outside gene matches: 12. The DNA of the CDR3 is TGTGCCAGCAGCGAACCGACAGGGGTGGGCGGTGAAGCTTTCTTT. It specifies CASSEPTGVGGEAFF.

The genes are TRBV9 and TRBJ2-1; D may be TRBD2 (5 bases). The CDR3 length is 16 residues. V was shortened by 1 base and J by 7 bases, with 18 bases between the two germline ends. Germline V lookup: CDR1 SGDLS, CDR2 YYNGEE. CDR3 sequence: CASSVLTGLGINEQFF. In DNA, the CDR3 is TGTGCCAGCAGCGTACTCACGGGGTTAGGGATAAATGAGCAGTTCTTC. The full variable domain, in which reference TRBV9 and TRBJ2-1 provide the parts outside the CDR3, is DSGVTQTPKHLITATGQRVTLRCSPRSGDLSVYWYQQSLDQGLQFLIQYYNGEERAKGNILERFSAQQFPDLHSELNLSSLELGDSALYFCASSVLTGLGINEQFFGPGTRLTVL.

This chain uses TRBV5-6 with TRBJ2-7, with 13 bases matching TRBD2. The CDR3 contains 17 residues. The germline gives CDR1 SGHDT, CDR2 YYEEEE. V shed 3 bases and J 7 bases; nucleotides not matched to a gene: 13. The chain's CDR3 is CASSYGAWTSGSNEQYF. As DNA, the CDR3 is TGTGCCAGCAGCTATGGGGCCTGGACTAGCGGGAGTAATGAGCAGTACTTC.

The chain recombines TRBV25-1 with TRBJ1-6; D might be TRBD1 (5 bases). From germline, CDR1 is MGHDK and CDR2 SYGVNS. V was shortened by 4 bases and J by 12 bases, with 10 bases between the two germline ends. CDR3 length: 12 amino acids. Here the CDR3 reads CASSASGQPLHF. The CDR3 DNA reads TGTGCCAGCAGTGCGTCAGGACAACCCCTCCACTTT.

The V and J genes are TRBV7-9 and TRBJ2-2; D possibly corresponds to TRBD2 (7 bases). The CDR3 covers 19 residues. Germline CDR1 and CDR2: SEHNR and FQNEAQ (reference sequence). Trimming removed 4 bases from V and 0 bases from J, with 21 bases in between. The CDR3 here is CASSSLGGLADANTGELFF. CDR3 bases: TGTGCCAGCAGCTCACTGGGGGGGCTAGCAGACGCGAACACCGGGGAGCTGTTTTTT.